This is a list of T cell receptor beta chains from one sample in a study of technical replicates of blood from a few donors. TCRdb's table, derived via immunoSEQ multiplex PCR, lists solely in-frame clones and lacks some. The table lists approximately 79,000 clones, approximately 96% of them singletons. Sequenced input: T cells isolated from PBMCs. These TCRs come from a human donor in good health. CDR3s include the opening cysteine and the closing phenylalanine or tryptophan. The D gene is left open where the match is weak. A clone size is listed for some rows: how often the clone was seen (once, few, many), or a class if it is expanded.

v_call	clone_size	j_call	d_call	cdr3_aa	cdr3_nt
TRBV27	.	TRBJ1-4	TRBD1	CASSPRLTGQKLFF	TGTGCCAGCAGTCCTCGCTTGACAGGGCAAAAACTGTTTTTT
TRBV27	.	TRBJ2-1	TRBD1	CASSFDRGRIGEQFF	TGTGCCAGCAGTTTCGACAGGGGGCGCATAGGTGAGCAGTTCTTC
TRBV2	.	TRBJ1-2	.	CASSAQGVIYGYTF	TGTGCCAGCAGTGCCCAAGGGGTTATCTATGGCTACACCTTC
TRBV27	.	TRBJ1-1	TRBD1	CASSRDSIEAFF	TGTGCCAGCAGCAGGGACAGTATTGAAGCTTTCTTT
TRBV2	.	TRBJ1-2	.	CATGGRRIYGYTF	TGTGCTACCGGAGGCAGGAGAATATATGGCTACACCTTC
TRBV2	.	TRBJ1-2	.	CASSGDGGGAYGYTF	TGTGCCAGCAGTGGCGACGGGGGGGGAGCTTATGGCTACACCTTC
TRBV5-1	.	TRBJ2-7	.	CASRGAGAEEQYF	TGCGCCAGCAGGGGGGCGGGAGCGGAGGAGCAGTACTTC
TRBV7-2	once	TRBJ2-5	.	CASSLVAQIQETQYF	TGTGCCAGCAGCTTAGTCGCCCAGATCCAAGAGACCCAGTACTTC
TRBV5-6	once	TRBJ2-3	TRBD2	CASRGLAGYTDTQYF	TGTGCCAGCAGAGGTCTAGCGGGGTACACAGATACGCAGTATTTT
TRBV20-1	many	TRBJ1-1	.	CSAREERAFF	TGCAGTGCTAGAGAGGAGAGGGCTTTCTTT
TRBV30	.	TRBJ1-1	.	CAWSRNPNTEAFF	TGTGCCTGGAGCAGGAATCCGAACACTGAAGCTTTCTTT
TRBV9	.	TRBJ2-3	.	CASSVRQQNTDTQYF	TGTGCCAGCAGCGTTCGACAGCAAAACACAGATACGCAGTATTTT
TRBV5-1	.	TRBJ2-1	.	CASSLMGTHNEQFF	TGCGCCAGCAGCTTAATGGGGACTCACAATGAGCAGTTCTTC
TRBV5-1	.	TRBJ2-5	.	CASSLDGEETQYF	TGCGCCAGCAGCTTGGATGGAGAAGAGACCCAGTACTTC
TRBV5-1	.	TRBJ1-1	.	CASSLAGSGRTEAFF	TGCGCCAGCAGCTTGGCGGGCAGCGGGCGAACTGAAGCTTTCTTT